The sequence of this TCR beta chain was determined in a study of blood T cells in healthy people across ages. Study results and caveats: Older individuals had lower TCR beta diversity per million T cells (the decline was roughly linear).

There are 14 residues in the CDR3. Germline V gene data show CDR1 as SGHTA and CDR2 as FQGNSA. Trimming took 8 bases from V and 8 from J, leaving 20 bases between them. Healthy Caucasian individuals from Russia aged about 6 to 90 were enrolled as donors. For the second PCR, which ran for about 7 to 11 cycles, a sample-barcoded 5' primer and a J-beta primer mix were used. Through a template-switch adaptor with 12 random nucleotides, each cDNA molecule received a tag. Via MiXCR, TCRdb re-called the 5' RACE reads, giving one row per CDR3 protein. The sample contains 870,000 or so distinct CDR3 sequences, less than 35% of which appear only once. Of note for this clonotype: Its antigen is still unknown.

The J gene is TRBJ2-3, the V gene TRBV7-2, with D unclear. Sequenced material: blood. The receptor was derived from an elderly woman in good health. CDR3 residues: CASGRDFGIGTQYF. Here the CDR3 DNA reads TGTGCCAGCGGCAGAGACTTTGGCATTGGTACGCAGTATTTT.